These 3 T cell receptor beta chains came from one sample sequenced in a study of blood T cell repertoires in COVID-19 (dated by TCRdb to 2019 to 2021). The library relied on the immunoSEQ multiplex PCR assay. TCRdb provides this immuneACCESS table in a form limited to in-frame rearrangements. Some clones are lacking; in checked studies, under half of them reflect an unresolved V gene, and why the rest are absent is not known. The sample profile shows roughly 250,000 clones; around 90% of them were found once. The ten biggest clones cover 0.83% of the sample. The specimen was peripheral blood. These receptors were collected from a young man with COVID-19, enrolled during active disease.

The V and J genes are TRBV19 and TRBJ1-4; the D gene is possibly TRBD1 (5 bases). From germline, CDR1 is LNHDA and CDR2 SQIVND (reference sequence). The CDR3 is 13 residues long. Trimming pared 6 bases from V and 8 bases from J, leaving 13 bases between. Here the CDR3 DNA reads TGTGCCAGTAGCAGACAGACCCCCGAAAAACTGTTTTTT. Its translation is CASSRQTPEKLFF.

The rearrangement uses TRBV4-1 and TRBJ1-5; 7 bases match TRBD1. The CDR3 has 13 amino acids. Germline CDR1 and CDR2: MGHRA and YSYEKL. J lost 13 bases, V lost 1 base, and 7 bases had no gene match. CDR3 sequence: CASSQVGDREQHF. DNA for the CDR3: TGCGCCAGCAGCCAAGTAGGCGACAGGGAGCAGCATTTT.

The rearrangement links TRBV4-1 to TRBJ2-5; possibly TRBD2 for D (6 bases). Germline V gives CDR1 MGHRA, CDR2 YSYEKL. Trimming removed 4 bases from V and 1 base from J, with 13 bases in between. This CDR3 has 15 amino acids. CDR3 in amino acids: CASSPGRTTQETQYF. DNA of the CDR3: TGCGCCAGCAGCCCGGGTCGGACTACCCAAGAGACCCAGTACTTC.